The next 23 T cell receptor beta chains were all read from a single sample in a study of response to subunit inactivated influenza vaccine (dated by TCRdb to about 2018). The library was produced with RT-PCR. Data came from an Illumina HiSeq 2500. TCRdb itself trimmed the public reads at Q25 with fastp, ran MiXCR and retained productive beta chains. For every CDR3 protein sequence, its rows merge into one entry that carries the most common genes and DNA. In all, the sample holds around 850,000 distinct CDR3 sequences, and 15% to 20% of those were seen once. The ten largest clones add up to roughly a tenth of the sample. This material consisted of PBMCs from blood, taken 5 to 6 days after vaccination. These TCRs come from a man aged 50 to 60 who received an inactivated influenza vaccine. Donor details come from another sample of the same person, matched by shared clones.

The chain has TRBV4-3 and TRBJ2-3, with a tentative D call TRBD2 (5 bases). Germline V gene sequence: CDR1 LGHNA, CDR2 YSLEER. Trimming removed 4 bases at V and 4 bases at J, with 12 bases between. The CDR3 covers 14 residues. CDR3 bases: TGCGCCAGCAGCCCAGGAGGTAGGGCAGATACGCAGTATTTT. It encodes CASSPGGRADTQYF.

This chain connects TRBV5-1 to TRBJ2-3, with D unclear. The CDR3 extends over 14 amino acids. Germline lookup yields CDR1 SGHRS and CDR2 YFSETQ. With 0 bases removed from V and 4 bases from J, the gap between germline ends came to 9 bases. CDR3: CASSLEADSDTQYF. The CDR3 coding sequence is TGCGCCAGCAGCTTGGAGGCAGACTCAGATACGCAGTATTTT. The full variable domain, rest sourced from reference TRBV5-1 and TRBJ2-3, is KAGVTQTPRYLIKTRGQQVTLSCSPISGHRSVSWYQQTPGQGLQFLFEYFSETQRNKGNFPGRFSGRQFSNSRSEMNVSTLELGDSALYLCASSLEADSDTQYFGPGTRLTVL.

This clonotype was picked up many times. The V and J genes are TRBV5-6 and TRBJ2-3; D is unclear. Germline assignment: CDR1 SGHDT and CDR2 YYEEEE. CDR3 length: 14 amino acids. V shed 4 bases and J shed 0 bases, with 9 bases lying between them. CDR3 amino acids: CASSDGPSTDTQYF. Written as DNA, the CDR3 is TGTGCCAGCAGCGATGGTCCTAGCACAGATACGCAGTATTTT.

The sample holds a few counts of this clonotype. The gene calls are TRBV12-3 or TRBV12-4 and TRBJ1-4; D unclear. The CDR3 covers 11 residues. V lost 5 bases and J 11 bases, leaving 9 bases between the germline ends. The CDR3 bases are TGTGCCAGCAGTCCGGCTGTCAAACTGTTTTTT. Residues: CASSPAVKLFF.

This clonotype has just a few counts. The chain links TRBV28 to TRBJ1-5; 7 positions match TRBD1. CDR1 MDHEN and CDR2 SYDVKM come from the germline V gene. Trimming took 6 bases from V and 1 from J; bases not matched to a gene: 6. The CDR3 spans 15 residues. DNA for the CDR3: TGTGCCAGCAGAAGCAGGGGGGCGAGCAATCAGCCCCAGCATTTT. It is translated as CASRSRGASNQPQHF.

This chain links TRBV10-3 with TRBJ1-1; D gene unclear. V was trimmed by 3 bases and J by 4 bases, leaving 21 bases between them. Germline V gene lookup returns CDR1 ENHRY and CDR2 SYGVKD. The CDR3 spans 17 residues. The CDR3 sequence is CAISDVWAATKGTEAFF. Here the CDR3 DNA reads TGTGCCATCAGTGACGTGTGGGCAGCGACTAAGGGCACTGAAGCTTTCTTT.

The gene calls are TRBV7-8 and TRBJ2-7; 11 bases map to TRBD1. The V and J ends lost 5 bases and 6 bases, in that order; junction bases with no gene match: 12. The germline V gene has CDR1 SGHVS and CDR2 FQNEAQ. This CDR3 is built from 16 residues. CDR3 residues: CASSPERTGGYLEQYF. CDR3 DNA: TGTGCCAGCAGCCCCGAAAGGACAGGGGGCTATCTCGAGCAGTACTTC.

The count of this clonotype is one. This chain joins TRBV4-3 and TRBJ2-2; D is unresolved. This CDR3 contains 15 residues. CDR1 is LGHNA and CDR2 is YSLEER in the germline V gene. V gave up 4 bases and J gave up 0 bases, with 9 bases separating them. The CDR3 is CASSRETANTGELFF. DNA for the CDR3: TGCGCCAGCAGCCGGGAAACCGCGAACACCGGGGAGCTGTTTTTT.

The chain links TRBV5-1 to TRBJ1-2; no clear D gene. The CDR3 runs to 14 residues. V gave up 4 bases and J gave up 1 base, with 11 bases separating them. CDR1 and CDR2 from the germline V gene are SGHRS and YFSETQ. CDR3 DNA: TGCGCCAGCAGCCCCTGGACCGATAACTATGGCTACACCTTC. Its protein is CASSPWTDNYGYTF. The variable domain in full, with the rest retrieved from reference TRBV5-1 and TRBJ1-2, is KAGVTQTPRYLIKTRGQQVTLSCSPISGHRSVSWYQQTPGQGLQFLFEYFSETQRNKGNFPGRFSGRQFSNSRSEMNVSTLELGDSALYLCASSPWTDNYGYTFGSGTRLTVV.

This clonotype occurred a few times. DNA of the CDR3: TGTGCCAGCAGCGTAGCCGGGACAGGGTCCTACAATGAGCAGTTCTTC. This translates into CASSVAGTGSYNEQFF. J is TRBJ2-1 and V is TRBV5-6; 9 bases match TRBD1. Germline V lookup: CDR1 SGHDT, CDR2 YYEEEE. The CDR3 sequence is 16 residues long. V trimming: 4 bases; J trimming: 1 base; junction bases outside the gene matches: 6.

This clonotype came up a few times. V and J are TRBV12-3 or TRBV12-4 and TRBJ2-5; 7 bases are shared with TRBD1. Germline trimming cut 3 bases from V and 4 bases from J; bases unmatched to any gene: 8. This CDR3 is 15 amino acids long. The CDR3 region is CASSFHRGGSETQYF. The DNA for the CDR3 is TGTGCCAGCAGTTTTCACCGAGGGGGCTCAGAGACCCAGTACTTC.

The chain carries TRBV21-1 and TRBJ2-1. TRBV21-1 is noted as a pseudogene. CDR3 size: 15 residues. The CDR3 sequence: CASSKAGTITNEQFF. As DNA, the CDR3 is TGTGCCAGCAGCAAAGCAGGAACCATTACCAATGAGCAGTTCTTC.

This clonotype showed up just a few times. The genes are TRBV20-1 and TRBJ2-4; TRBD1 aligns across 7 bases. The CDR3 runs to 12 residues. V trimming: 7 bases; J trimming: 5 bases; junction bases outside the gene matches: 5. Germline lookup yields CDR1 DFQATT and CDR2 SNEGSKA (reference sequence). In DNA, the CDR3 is TGCAGTGTCCGGACAGGCCAAAACATTCAGTACTTC. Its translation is CSVRTGQNIQYF.

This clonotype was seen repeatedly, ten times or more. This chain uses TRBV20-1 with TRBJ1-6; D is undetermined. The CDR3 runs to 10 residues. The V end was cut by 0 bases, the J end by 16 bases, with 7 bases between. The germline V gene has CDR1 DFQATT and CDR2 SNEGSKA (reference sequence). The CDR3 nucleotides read TGCAGTGCTAGAGACAGGAATCTCCACTTT. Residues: CSARDRNLHF.

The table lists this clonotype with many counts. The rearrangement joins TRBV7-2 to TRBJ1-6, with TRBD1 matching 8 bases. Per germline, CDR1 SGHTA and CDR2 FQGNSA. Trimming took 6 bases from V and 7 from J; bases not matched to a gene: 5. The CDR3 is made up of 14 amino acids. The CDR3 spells CASSPGGINSPLHF. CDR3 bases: TGTGCCAGCAGTCCAGGGGGCATCAATTCACCCCTCCACTTT.

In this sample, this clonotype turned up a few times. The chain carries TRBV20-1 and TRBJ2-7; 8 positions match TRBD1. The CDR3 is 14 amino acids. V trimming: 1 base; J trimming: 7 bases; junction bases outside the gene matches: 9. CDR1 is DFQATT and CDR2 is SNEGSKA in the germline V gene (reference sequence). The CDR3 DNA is TGCAGTGCTAGAGGGGTTGAGACAGGGGATGAGCAGTACTTC. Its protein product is CSARGVETGDEQYF.

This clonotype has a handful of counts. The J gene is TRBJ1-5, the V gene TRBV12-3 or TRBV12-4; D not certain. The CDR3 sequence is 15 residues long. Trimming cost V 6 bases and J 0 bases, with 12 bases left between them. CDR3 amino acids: CASRYSSNSNQPQHF. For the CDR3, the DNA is TGTGCCAGCAGGTACTCATCAAATAGCAATCAGCCCCAGCATTTT.

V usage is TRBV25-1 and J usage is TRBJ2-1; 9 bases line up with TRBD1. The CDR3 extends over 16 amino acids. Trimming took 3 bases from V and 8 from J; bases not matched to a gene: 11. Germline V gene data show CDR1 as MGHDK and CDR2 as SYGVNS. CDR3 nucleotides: TGTGCCAGCAGTGACTCGGTCGGGACAGGGAACGATGAGCAGTTCTTC. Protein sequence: CASSDSVGTGNDEQFF.

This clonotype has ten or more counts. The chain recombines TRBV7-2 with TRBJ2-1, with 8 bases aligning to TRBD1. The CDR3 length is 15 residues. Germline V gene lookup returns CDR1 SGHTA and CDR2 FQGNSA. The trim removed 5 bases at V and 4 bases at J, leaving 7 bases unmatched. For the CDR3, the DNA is TGTGCCAGCAGCGTCCGGGACAGGACTTACAATGAGCAGTTCTTC. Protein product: CASSVRDRTYNEQFF.

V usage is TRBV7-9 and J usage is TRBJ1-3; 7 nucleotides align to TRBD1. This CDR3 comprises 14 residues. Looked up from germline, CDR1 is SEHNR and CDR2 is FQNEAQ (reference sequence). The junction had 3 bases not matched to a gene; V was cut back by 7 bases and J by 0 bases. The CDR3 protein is CASNRDSSGNTIYF. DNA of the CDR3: TGTGCCAGCAACCGGGACAGCTCTGGAAACACCATATATTTT.

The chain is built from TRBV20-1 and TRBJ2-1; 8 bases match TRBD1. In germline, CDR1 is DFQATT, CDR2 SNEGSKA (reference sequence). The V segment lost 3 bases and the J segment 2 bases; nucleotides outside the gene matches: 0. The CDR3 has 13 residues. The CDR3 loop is CSARTGAYNEQFF. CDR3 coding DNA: TGCAGTGCTAGGACAGGGGCCTACAATGAGCAGTTCTTC.

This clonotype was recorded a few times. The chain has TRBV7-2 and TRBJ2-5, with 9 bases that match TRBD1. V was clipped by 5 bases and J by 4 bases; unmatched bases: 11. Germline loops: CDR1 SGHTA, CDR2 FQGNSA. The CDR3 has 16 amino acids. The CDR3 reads CASSATGGAVRETQYF. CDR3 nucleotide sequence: TGTGCCAGCAGCGCAACAGGGGGCGCAGTCCGAGAGACCCAGTACTTC. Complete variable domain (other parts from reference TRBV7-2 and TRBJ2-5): GAGVSQSPSNKVTEKGKDVELRCDPISGHTALYWYRQSLGQGLEFLIYFQGNSAPDKSGLPSDRFSAERTGGSVSTLTIQRTQQEDSAVYLCASSATGGAVRETQYFGPGTRLLVL.

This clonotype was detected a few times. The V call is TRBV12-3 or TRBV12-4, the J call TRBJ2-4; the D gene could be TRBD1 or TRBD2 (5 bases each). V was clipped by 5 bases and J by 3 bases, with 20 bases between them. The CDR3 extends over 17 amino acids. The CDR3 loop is CASSNRIWGLGKNIQYF. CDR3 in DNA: TGTGCCAGCAGTAACCGAATCTGGGGGTTGGGCAAAAACATTCAGTACTTC.